A single sample gave rise to the 20 T cell receptor beta chains below, sequenced in a study of blood T cell repertoires in COVID-19. Assay: immunoSEQ multiplex PCR; the TCRdb copy retains only in-frame clones and omits some. The sample includes 100,000 to 150,000 clones, roughly 90% of them seen just once. Sequenced: peripheral blood. The receptor source for this set is a middle-aged man with active COVID-19.

This clone was detected only a few times. The genes are TRBV2 and TRBJ1-2, with D perhaps TRBD1 (6 bases). The V and J ends lost 3 bases and 8 bases respectively, with 16 bases between them. Germline assignment: CDR1 SNHLY and CDR2 FYNNEI. This CDR3 spans 14 amino acids. CDR3 nucleotide sequence: TGTGCCAGCAGTGACAGGGGCCGAATCTCCGGCTACACCTTC. It translates to CASSDRGRISGYTF. Variable domain in full (rest from reference TRBV2 and TRBJ1-2): EPEVTQTPSHQVTQMGQEVILRCVPISNHLYFYWYRQILGQKVEFLVSFYNNEISEKSEIFDDQFSVERPDGSNFTLKIRSTKLEDSAMYFCASSDRGRISGYTFGSGTRLTVV.

CDR3 region: CASSIRDQGRSGTSFF. The CDR3, as DNA: TGTGCCAGTAGTATACGCGACCAGGGTAGGAGCGGGACTTCGTTCTTC. V and J are TRBV19 and TRBJ2-1, with 7 bases identical to TRBD2. V lost 2 bases and J lost 15; bases outside the gene matches: 19. The CDR3 loop spans 16 amino acids. Per germline, CDR1 LNHDA and CDR2 SQIVND (reference sequence).

The chain joins TRBV11-3 to TRBJ2-3, with TRBD1 matching over 9 bases. The V gene's germline CDR1 is SGHNT and CDR2 YENEEA. Losses at the gene ends were 4 bases for V and 8 bases for J; bases not matched to a gene: 10. The CDR3 totals 15 residues. CDR3 region: CASSSATGGRGTQYF. CDR3 bases: TGTGCCAGCAGCTCAGCGACAGGGGGTCGAGGTACGCAGTATTTT.

The chain has TRBV11-3 and TRBJ1-3; no clear D. Germline CDR1 is SGHNT and CDR2 is YENEEA. The CDR3 extends over 14 amino acids. Trimming cost V 10 bases and J 7 bases, with 20 bases left between them. CDR3 in DNA: TGTGCCACCCAACGACAACAATTGGGCAACACCATATATTTT. Its translation is CATQRQQLGNTIYF.

This clone was seen only once. The chain uses TRBV6-5 and TRBJ2-3; no clear D. V was shortened by 4 bases and J by 1 base, with 12 bases between the two germline ends. The CDR3 extends over 15 amino acids. CDR1 is MNHEY, CDR2 SVGAGI, per germline. CDR3 DNA sequence: TGTGCCAGCAGTTCAATGGGCCCAGGCACAGATACGCAGTATTTT. This encodes CASSSMGPGTDTQYF.

The rearrangement links TRBV5-5 to TRBJ2-5, with D possibly matching TRBD2 (7 bases). Per the germline V gene, CDR1 is SGHKS and CDR2 is YYEKEE (reference sequence). V was clipped by 4 bases and J by 0 bases, with 13 bases between them. The CDR3 is made up of 15 amino acids. The CDR3 sequence: CASSLGGLHQETQYF. The CDR3 nucleotides read TGTGCCAGCAGCCTGGGGGGGCTCCACCAAGAGACCCAGTACTTC.

The chain is built from TRBV7-6 and TRBJ2-7, with 13 bases aligning to TRBD2. Trimming at V came to 5 bases and at J to 2 bases, leaving 9 bases not matched to a gene. In germline, CDR1 is SGHVS, CDR2 FNYEAQ. The CDR3 loop spans 17 amino acids. In DNA form, the CDR3 reads TGTGCCAGCAGCACCAGACTAGCGGGGGGCCCGACCTACGAGCAGTACTTC. This sequence encodes CASSTRLAGGPTYEQYF.

The chain has TRBV7-2 and TRBJ1-5; perhaps TRBD1 as D (6 bases). V lost 5 bases to trimming and J lost 4 bases, with 21 bases between them. CDR1 and CDR2 from the germline V gene are SGHTA and FQGNSA. The CDR3 is 17 residues long. The CDR3 here is CASSPTGGGLLNQPQHF. CDR3 DNA: TGTGCCAGCAGCCCTACTGGGGGGGGCCTTCTTAATCAGCCCCAGCATTTT.

Comments on this clone: This sample includes further DNA sequences coding for the same CDR3. The rearrangement links TRBV5-4 to TRBJ1-1; TRBD1 agrees at 7 bases. V was pared by 0 bases and J by 1 base, with 0 bases of the junction left unmatched. This CDR3 region has 14 residues. Looked up from germline, CDR1 is SGHNT and CDR2 is YYREEE (reference sequence). For the CDR3, the DNA is TGTGCCAGCAGCTTGGACAGGGGGAACACTGAAGCTTTCTTT. This translates into CASSLDRGNTEAFF. Looking up the rest from reference TRBV5-4 and TRBJ1-1 gives the full variable domain: ETGVTQSPTHLIKTRGQQVTLRCSSQSGHNTVSWYQQALGQGPQFIFQYYREEENGRGNFPPRFSGLQFPNYSSELNVNALELDDSALYLCASSLDRGNTEAFFGQGTRLTVV.

The V call is TRBV7-6, the J call TRBJ2-2, with D maybe TRBD1 (6 bases). Germline V CDR1 and CDR2: SGHVS, FNYEAQ. The CDR3 runs to 14 residues. V lost 3 bases to trimming and J lost 3 bases, with 8 bases between them. The CDR3 is CASSLDSYTGELFF. In nucleotides, the CDR3 is TGTGCCAGCAGCTTGGACAGTTACACCGGGGAGCTGTTTTTT.

The chain links TRBV12-3 or TRBV12-4 to TRBJ2-7; TRBD1 is a possible D gene (5 bases). Between the trimmed V and J ends, which lost 3 bases and 2 bases, there was a span of 8 bases. The CDR3 covers 13 residues. The CDR3 is CASSFDRTYEQYV. The CDR3 DNA is TGTGCCAGCAGTTTTGACAGAACCTACGAGCAGTACGTC.

V gene TRBV5-4 combines with J gene TRBJ2-1; TRBD1 aligns across 10 bases. The CDR3 covers 14 residues. With 7 bases clipped from V and 5 bases from J, the junction kept 6 bases outside the gene matches. Per the germline V gene, CDR1 is SGHNT and CDR2 is YYREEE (reference sequence). CDR3 DNA: TGTGCCAGCTTCCGCGGGACAGGGGACAATGAGCAGTTCTTC. This encodes CASFRGTGDNEQFF.

V gene TRBV6-1 combines with J gene TRBJ2-5; the D is unclear. Germline CDR1 MNHNS, CDR2 SASEGT. The CDR3 contains 13 residues. V gave up 1 base and J gave up 2 bases, with 5 bases separating them. The CDR3 spells CASSEGGQETQYF. The CDR3 DNA reads TGTGCCAGCAGTGAAGGAGGACAAGAGACCCAGTACTTC.

The V call is TRBV7-9, the J call TRBJ1-3, with D possibly being TRBD1 (5 bases). Germline-derived CDR1 and CDR2 are SEHNR and FQNEAQ (reference sequence). The CDR3 covers 14 residues. V lost 1 base and J lost 4, with 8 bases in between. Here the CDR3 reads CASSLEGVGNTIYF. CDR3 in DNA: TGTGCCAGCAGCTTAGAAGGGGTCGGAAACACCATATATTTT. Complete variable domain (other parts from reference TRBV7-9 and TRBJ1-3): DTGVSQNPRHKITKRGQNVTFRCDPISEHNRLYWYRQTLGQGPEFLTYFQNEAQLEKSRLLSDRFSAERPKGSFSTLEIQRTEQGDSAMYLCASSLEGVGNTIYFGEGSWLTVV.

In DNA form, the CDR3 reads TGTGCCAGCAGCTGGGATACAGGGACTAACTCCTACAATGAGCAGTTCTTC. Its protein product is CASSWDTGTNSYNEQFF. The gene calls are TRBV5-6 and TRBJ2-1, with D possibly matching TRBD2 (7 bases). With 3 bases removed from V and 0 bases from J, the gap between germline ends came to 16 bases. From germline, CDR1 is SGHDT and CDR2 YYEEEE. CDR3 length: 17 residues.

V and J are TRBV4-1 and TRBJ1-2, with a weak D call TRBD1 (6 bases). The germline CDR1 and CDR2 sequences are MGHRA and YSYEKL. The CDR3 length is 14 residues. V was pared by 1 base and J by 6 bases, with 12 bases between. CDR3 nucleotide sequence: TGCGCCAGCAGCCAAGTCGAAGGGACAAATGGCTACACCTTC. Protein product: CASSQVEGTNGYTF.

This rearrangement joins TRBV4-1 to TRBJ1-1, with D possibly TRBD1 on 5 matching bases. The CDR3 has 14 residues. Germline loops: CDR1 MGHRA, CDR2 YSYEKL. V lost 1 base and J lost 1, with 7 bases in between. The CDR3: CASSQVGGNTEAFF. In nucleotides, the CDR3 is TGCGCCAGCAGCCAAGTCGGGGGGAACACTGAAGCTTTCTTT.

This clone was picked up a small number of times. The chain carries TRBV5-1 and TRBJ2-5, with D maybe TRBD1 (5 bases). The V gene's germline CDR1 is SGHRS and CDR2 YFSETQ. V was clipped by 3 bases and J by 5 bases, with 11 bases between them. This CDR3 is 13 amino acids long. CDR3 protein: CASSSGPGETQYF. CDR3 DNA: TGCGCCAGCAGCTCCGGGCCAGGGGAGACCCAGTACTTC.

The rearrangement uses TRBV19 and TRBJ2-7; D gene uncertain. The ends were cut back, 1 base at V and 4 bases at J, with 17 bases in the middle. Germline CDR1 is LNHDA and CDR2 is SQIVND (reference sequence). This CDR3 has 16 amino acids. The CDR3 sequence is CASSIVIRRLPYEQYV. CDR3 coding DNA: TGTGCCAGTAGTATAGTTATAAGACGACTCCCGTACGAGCAGTACGTC.

The chain recombines TRBV11-2 with TRBJ2-3, with TRBD2 identical over 13 bases. Germline V gene data show CDR1 as SGHAT and CDR2 as FQNNGV. The J segment lost 5 bases and the V segment lost 1 base, leaving 6 bases of the junction unmatched. This CDR3 region has 17 residues. CDR3 nucleotides: TGTGCCAGCAGCTTAGCGGGGCGACTAGCGGGAGGAGATACGCAGTATTTT. This sequence encodes CASSLAGRLAGGDTQYF.